A selection of T cell receptor beta chains follows, all from one sample in a study of T-cell memory formation after mild COVID-19. TCRdb reprocessed the 5' RACE reads via MiXCR and lists one record per CDR3 protein. The data show around 340,000 distinct CDR3 sequences, 12% to 15% seen once. Material for sequencing was PBMCs or a T cell subset sorted from them (not recorded which). Source of these receptors: a man aged 18-30 years who had mild COVID-19 (a few samples of this study predate the infection). Cell type and time point are not known. CDR3s include the opening cysteine and the closing phenylalanine or tryptophan. Fields, in order: V gene, D gene, J gene, clone size, CDR3 length, CDR3 protein, CDR3 DNA. D genes are given only for firm matches. The size of a clone is reported for some rows only, either as once, few or many, or as a class for expanded clones.

v_gene: TRBV3-1
d_gene: -
j_gene: TRBJ1-2
abundance: -
len: 13
CDR3aa: CASSLKGNYGYTF
CDR3nt: TGTGCCAGCAGCCTCAAGGGGAACTATGGCTACACCTTC

v_gene: TRBV4-3
d_gene: TRBD1
j_gene: TRBJ2-3
abundance: -
len: 17
CDR3aa: CASSQDGVGQGTDTQYF
CDR3nt: TGCGCCAGCAGCCAAGACGGTGTGGGACAGGGCACAGATACGCAGTATTTT

v_gene: TRBV20-1
d_gene: TRBD2
j_gene: TRBJ2-3
abundance: few
len: 14
CDR3aa: CSAPGTSFTNTQYF
CDR3nt: TGCAGTGCGCCCGGGACTAGCTTCACAAATACGCAGTATTTT

v_gene: TRBV6-7
d_gene: TRBD2
j_gene: TRBJ2-3
abundance: few
len: 14
CDR3aa: CASSSGLALDTQYF
CDR3nt: TGTGCCAGCAGTTCTGGACTAGCGTTAGATACGCAGTATTTT

v_gene: TRBV10-3
d_gene: -
j_gene: TRBJ1-5
abundance: -
len: 14
CDR3aa: CAISEKTGNQPQHF
CDR3nt: TGTGCCATCAGTGAGAAGACAGGCAATCAGCCCCAGCATTTT

v_gene: TRBV30
d_gene: TRBD1
j_gene: TRBJ1-5
abundance: -
len: 14
CDR3aa: CAWSHLTGNQPQHF
CDR3nt: TGTGCCTGGAGTCACCTGACAGGGAATCAGCCCCAGCATTTT

v_gene: TRBV11-2
d_gene: -
j_gene: TRBJ2-7
abundance: many
len: 17
CDR3aa: CASSPGVGGQSSYEQYF
CDR3nt: TGTGCCAGCAGCCCTGGAGTGGGGGGACAGAGCTCCTACGAGCAGTACTTC

v_gene: TRBV2
d_gene: -
j_gene: TRBJ2-4
abundance: -
len: 15
CDR3aa: CASSARQVTKNIQYF
CDR3nt: TGTGCCAGCAGTGCTCGACAGGTCACCAAAAACATTCAGTACTTC

v_gene: TRBV5-1
d_gene: TRBD1
j_gene: TRBJ1-1
abundance: many
len: 16
CDR3aa: CASRASIGQGHFPAFF
CDR3nt: TGCGCCAGCAGGGCTAGCATCGGACAGGGCCACTTTCCGGCTTTCTTT

v_gene: TRBV5-1
d_gene: -
j_gene: TRBJ1-2
abundance: -
len: 13
CDR3aa: CASSFGELYGYTF
CDR3nt: TGCGCCAGCAGCTTTGGGGAACTCTATGGCTACACCTTC

v_gene: TRBV6-2/TRBV6-3
d_gene: TRBD1
j_gene: TRBJ2-2
abundance: few
len: 15
CDR3aa: CASGAQGAPSGELFF
CDR3nt: TGTGCCAGCGGGGCCCAGGGGGCCCCATCCGGGGAGCTGTTTTTT

v_gene: TRBV4-1
d_gene: TRBD2
j_gene: TRBJ2-1
abundance: few
len: 17
CDR3aa: CASSQDLGLASYNEQFF
CDR3nt: TGCGCCAGCAGCCAAGATTTGGGACTAGCGAGCTACAATGAGCAGTTCTTC

v_gene: TRBV5-1
d_gene: -
j_gene: TRBJ2-6
abundance: many
len: 18
CDR3aa: CASSPTGDPSSGANVLTF
CDR3nt: TGCGCCAGCAGCCCAACCGGTGACCCCAGCTCTGGGGCCAACGTCCTGACTTTC

v_gene: TRBV7-9
d_gene: TRBD1
j_gene: TRBJ2-7
abundance: -
len: 14
CDR3aa: CASSRTGGPYEQYF
CDR3nt: TGTGCCAGCAGCCGGACAGGGGGCCCCTACGAGCAGTACTTC

v_gene: TRBV6-4
d_gene: TRBD2
j_gene: TRBJ2-3
abundance: many
len: 15
CDR3aa: CASSEGSGGTDTQYF
CDR3nt: TGTGCCAGCAGTGAGGGTAGCGGGGGCACAGATACGCAGTATTTT

v_gene: TRBV6-6
d_gene: -
j_gene: TRBJ2-5
abundance: -
len: 14
CDR3aa: CASSYSGGPETQYF
CDR3nt: TGTGCCAGCAGTTACTCTGGGGGGCCAGAGACCCAGTACTTC

v_gene: TRBV27
d_gene: -
j_gene: TRBJ1-2
abundance: few
len: 15
CDR3aa: CASSPLWSGDYGYTF
CDR3nt: TGTGCCAGCAGCCCCCTGTGGTCCGGAGACTATGGCTACACCTTC

v_gene: TRBV12-3/TRBV12-4
d_gene: -
j_gene: TRBJ2-2
abundance: few
len: 14
CDR3aa: CASTRSGYTGELFF
CDR3nt: TGTGCCAGCACCCGAAGCGGATACACCGGGGAGCTGTTTTTT

v_gene: TRBV12-5
d_gene: TRBD1
j_gene: TRBJ2-1
abundance: few
len: 16
CDR3aa: CASGLADRSSYNEQFF
CDR3nt: TGTGCTAGTGGTTTGGCGGACAGGAGCTCCTACAATGAGCAGTTCTTC

v_gene: TRBV27
d_gene: TRBD2
j_gene: TRBJ2-1
abundance: -
len: 14
CDR3aa: CASKTSGGLVEQFF
CDR3nt: TGTGCCAGCAAGACTAGCGGGGGGCTGGTTGAGCAGTTCTTC

v_gene: TRBV20-1
d_gene: -
j_gene: TRBJ2-6
abundance: few
len: 14
CDR3aa: CSASIPSGANVLTF
CDR3nt: TGCAGTGCTAGCATCCCCTCTGGGGCCAACGTCCTGACTTTC

v_gene: TRBV7-3
d_gene: -
j_gene: TRBJ2-2
abundance: few
len: 15
CDR3aa: CASSHLQGNTGELFF
CDR3nt: TGTGCCAGCAGCCACTTACAGGGAAACACCGGGGAGCTGTTTTTT

v_gene: TRBV6-5
d_gene: TRBD2
j_gene: TRBJ2-3
abundance: -
len: 16
CDR3aa: CASVPSGGFSTDTQYF
CDR3nt: TGTGCCAGCGTACCTAGCGGGGGCTTTAGCACAGATACGCAGTATTTT

v_gene: TRBV5-1
d_gene: TRBD2
j_gene: TRBJ2-5
abundance: many
len: 18
CDR3aa: CASSSAGLAGGPSETQYF
CDR3nt: TGCGCCAGCAGCTCTGCTGGGCTAGCGGGGGGGCCTTCAGAGACCCAGTACTTC

v_gene: TRBV7-2
d_gene: -
j_gene: TRBJ2-3
abundance: few
len: 14
CDR3aa: CATSGALGADTQYF
CDR3nt: TGTGCCACATCCGGGGCCCTCGGGGCAGATACGCAGTATTTT

v_gene: TRBV18
d_gene: -
j_gene: TRBJ2-7
abundance: -
len: 12
CDR3aa: CASSPAAYEQYF
CDR3nt: TGTGCCAGCTCACCCGCGGCCTACGAGCAGTACTTC